The present TCR beta chain was sequenced within a study of shared clonotypes between healthy human individuals. Overall study findings and caveats: Among non-shared clonotypes, generation probabilities were lower than among those shared by all four donors.

Germline-derived CDR1 and CDR2 are SNHLY and FYNNEI. This CDR3 spans 14 amino acids. The V end was cut by 6 bases, the J end by 1 base, with 11 bases between. This clone was counted a single time. Its specificity is not known. Other DNA variants within this sample encode the same CDR3. Produced via immunoSEQ multiplex PCR; TCRdb's table is partial and in-frame only. The sample gives under 1,900,000 clones, approximately 98.5% of which show up once; roughly 0.35% is in the top ten. The source material was naive CD4+ T cells sorted from blood. Described subset: CD45RA+ positively selected. V gene TRBV2 combines with J gene TRBJ2-3, with D possibly being TRBD2 (5 bases). The sequence was obtained from a man aged 25 to 40 in good health. CDR3 sequence reads: CASSPDSGTDTQYF. DNA of the CDR3: TGTGCCAGCAGCCCGGACTCAGGCACAGATACGCAGTATTTT. The variable domain in full, with the rest retrieved from reference TRBV2 and TRBJ2-3, is EPEVTQTPSHQVTQMGQEVILRCVPISNHLYFYWYRQILGQKVEFLVSFYNNEISEKSEIFDDQFSVERPDGSNFTLKIRSTKLEDSAMYFCASSPDSGTDTQYFGPGTRLTVL.